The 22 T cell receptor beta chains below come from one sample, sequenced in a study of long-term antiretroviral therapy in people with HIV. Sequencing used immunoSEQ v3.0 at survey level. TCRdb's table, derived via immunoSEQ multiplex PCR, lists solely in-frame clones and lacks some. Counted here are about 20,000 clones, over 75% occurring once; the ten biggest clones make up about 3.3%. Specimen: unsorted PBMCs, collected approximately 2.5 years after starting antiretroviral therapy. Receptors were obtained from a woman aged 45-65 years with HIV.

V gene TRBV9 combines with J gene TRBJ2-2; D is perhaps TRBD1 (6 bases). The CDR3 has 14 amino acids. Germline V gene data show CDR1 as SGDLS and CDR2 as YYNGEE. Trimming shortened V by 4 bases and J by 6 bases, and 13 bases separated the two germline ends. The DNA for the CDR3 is TGTGCCAGCAGCCCTTCAGGGGTTGCCGGGGAGCTGTTTTTT. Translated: CASSPSGVAGELFF.

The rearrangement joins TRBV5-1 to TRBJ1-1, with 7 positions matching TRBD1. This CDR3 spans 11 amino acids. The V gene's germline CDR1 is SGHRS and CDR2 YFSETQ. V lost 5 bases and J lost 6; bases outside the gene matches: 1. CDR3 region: CASRQGAEAFF. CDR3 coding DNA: TGCGCCAGCAGGCAGGGGGCTGAAGCTTTCTTT.

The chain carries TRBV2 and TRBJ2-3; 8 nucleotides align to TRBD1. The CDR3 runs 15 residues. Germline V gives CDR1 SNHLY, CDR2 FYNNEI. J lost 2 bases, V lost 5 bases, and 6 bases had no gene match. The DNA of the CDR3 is TGTGCCAGCAGTCCTCAGGGGGCCCTCACAGATACGCAGTATTTT. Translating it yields CASSPQGALTDTQYF.

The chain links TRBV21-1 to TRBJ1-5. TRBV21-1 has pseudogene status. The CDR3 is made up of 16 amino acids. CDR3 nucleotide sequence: TGTGCCAGCAGCAAAGAGATGAGGGAGCGCAATCAGCCCCAGCATTTT. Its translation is CASSKEMRERNQPQHF.

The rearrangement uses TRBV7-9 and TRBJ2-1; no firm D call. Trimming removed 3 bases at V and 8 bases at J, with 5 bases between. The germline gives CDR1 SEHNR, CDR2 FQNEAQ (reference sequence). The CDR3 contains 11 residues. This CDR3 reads CASSFTDEQFF. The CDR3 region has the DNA TGTGCCAGCAGCTTCACGGATGAGCAGTTCTTC.

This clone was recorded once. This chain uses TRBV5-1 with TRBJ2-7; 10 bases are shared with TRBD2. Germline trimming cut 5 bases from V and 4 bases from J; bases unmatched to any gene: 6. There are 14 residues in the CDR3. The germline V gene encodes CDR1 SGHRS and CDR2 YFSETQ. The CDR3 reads CASREAGGPYEQYF. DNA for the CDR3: TGCGCCAGCAGGGAAGCGGGAGGGCCATACGAGCAGTACTTC.

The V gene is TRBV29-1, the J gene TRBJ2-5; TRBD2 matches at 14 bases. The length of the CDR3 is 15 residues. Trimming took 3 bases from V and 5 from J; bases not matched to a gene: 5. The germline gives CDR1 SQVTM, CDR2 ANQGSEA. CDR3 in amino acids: CSVEPGLAGVETQYF. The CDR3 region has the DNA TGCAGCGTTGAGCCGGGACTAGCGGGAGTGGAGACCCAGTACTTC.

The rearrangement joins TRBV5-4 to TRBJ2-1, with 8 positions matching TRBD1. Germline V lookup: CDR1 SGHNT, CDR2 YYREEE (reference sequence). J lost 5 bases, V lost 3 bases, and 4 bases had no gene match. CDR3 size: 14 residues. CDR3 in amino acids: CASSSRGPDNEQFF. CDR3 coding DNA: TGTGCCAGCAGCTCCAGGGGGCCTGACAATGAGCAGTTCTTC.

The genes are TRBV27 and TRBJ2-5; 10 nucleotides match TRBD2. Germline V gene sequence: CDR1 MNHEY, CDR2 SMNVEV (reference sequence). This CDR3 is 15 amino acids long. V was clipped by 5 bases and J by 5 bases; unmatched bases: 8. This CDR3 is CASSPSSGRGETQYF. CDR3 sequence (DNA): TGTGCCAGCAGTCCCTCGAGCGGGAGGGGGGAGACCCAGTACTTC.

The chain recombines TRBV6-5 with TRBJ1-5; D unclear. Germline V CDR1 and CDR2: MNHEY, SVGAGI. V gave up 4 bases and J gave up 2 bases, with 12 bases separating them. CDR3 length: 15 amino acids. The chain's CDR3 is CASSFSPRGNQPQHF. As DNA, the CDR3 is TGTGCCAGCAGTTTCAGTCCCCGGGGCAATCAGCCCCAGCATTTT.

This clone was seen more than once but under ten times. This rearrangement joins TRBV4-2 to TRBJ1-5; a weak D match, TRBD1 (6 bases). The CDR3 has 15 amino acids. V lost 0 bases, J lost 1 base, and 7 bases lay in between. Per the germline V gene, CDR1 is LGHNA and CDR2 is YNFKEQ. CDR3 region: CASSQEGQSNQPQHF. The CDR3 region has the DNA TGTGCCAGCAGCCAAGAAGGACAGAGCAATCAGCCCCAGCATTTT.

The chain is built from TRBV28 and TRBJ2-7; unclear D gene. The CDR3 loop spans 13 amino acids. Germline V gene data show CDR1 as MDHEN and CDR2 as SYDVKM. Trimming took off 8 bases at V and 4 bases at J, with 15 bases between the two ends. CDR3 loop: CASFKSSSYEQYF. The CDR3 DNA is TGTGCCAGCTTTAAGTCTTCTTCGTACGAGCAGTACTTC. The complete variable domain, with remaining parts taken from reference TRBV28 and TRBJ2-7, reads DVKVTQSSRYLVKRTGEKVFLECVQDMDHENMFWYRQDPGLGLRLIYFSYDVKMKEKGDIPEGYSVSREKKERFSLILESASTNQTSMYLCASFKSSSYEQYFGPGTRLTVT.

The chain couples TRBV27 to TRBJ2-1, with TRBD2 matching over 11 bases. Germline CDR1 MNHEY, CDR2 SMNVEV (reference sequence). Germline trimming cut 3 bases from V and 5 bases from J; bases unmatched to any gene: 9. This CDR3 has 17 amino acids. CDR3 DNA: TGTGCCAGCAGTTTTCCTACTACTAGCGGGGGAGACAATGAGCAGTTCTTC. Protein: CASSFPTTSGGDNEQFF.

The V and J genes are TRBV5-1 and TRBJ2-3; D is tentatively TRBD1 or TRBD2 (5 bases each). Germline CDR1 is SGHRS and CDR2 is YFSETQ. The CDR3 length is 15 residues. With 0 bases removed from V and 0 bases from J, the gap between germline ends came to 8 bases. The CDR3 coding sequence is TGCGCCAGCAGCTTGGGGGGCGGGAGCACAGATACGCAGTATTTT. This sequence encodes CASSLGGGSTDTQYF.

The CDR3 DNA reads as TGTGCCAGCGTTAGCGGGAGGCGCATCTCATACAATGAGCAGTTCTTC. It codes for CASVSGRRISYNEQFF. The rearrangement uses TRBV7-8 and TRBJ2-1; 10 bases agree with TRBD2. This CDR3 is built from 16 residues. The germline gives CDR1 SGHVS, CDR2 FQNEAQ. Trimming took 8 bases from V and 4 from J; bases not matched to a gene: 11.

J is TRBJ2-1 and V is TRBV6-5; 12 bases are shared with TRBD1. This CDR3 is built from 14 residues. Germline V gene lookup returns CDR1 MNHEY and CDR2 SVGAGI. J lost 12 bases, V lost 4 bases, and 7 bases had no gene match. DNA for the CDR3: TGTGCCAGCAGTTCCCCGGGACAGGGGGCATCGCAGTTCTTC. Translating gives CASSSPGQGASQFF.

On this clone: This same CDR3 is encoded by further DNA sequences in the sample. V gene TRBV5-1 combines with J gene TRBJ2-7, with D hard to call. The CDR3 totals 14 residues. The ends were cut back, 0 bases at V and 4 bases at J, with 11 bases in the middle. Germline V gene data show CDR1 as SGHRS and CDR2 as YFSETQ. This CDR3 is CASSLGNREYEQYF. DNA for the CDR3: TGCGCCAGCAGCTTGGGGAACAGAGAATACGAGCAGTACTTC.

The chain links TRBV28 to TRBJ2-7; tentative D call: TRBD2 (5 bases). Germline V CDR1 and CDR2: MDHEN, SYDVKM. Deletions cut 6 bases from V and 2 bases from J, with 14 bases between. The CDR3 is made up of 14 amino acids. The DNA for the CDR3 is TGTGCCAGCAGCCCCGGGATCGCCACCTACGAGCAGTACTTC. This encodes CASSPGIATYEQYF.

This chain's CDR3 is CASSLARDEQFF. The CDR3 bases are TGTGCCAGCAGCTTGGCGCGCGATGAGCAGTTCTTC. This chain joins TRBV5-8 and TRBJ2-1, with D hard to call. The CDR3 spans 12 residues. Germline V lookup: CDR1 SGHTS, CDR2 YDEGEE. V dropped 0 bases and J dropped 8 bases, with 6 bases sitting between them.

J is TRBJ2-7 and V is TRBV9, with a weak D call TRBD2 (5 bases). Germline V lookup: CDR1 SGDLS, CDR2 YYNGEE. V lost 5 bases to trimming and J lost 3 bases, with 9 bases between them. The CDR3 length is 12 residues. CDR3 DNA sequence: TGTGCCAGCAGTCCCGGGAACTACGAGCAGTACTTC. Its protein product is CASSPGNYEQYF.

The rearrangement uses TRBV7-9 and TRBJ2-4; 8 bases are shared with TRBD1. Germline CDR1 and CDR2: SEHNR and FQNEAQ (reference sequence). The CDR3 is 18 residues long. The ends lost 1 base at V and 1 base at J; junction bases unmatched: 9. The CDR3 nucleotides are TGTGCCAGCAGCTTAGGGGCCCTGACAGGGGAGGCCAAAAACATTCAGTACTTC. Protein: CASSLGALTGEAKNIQYF.

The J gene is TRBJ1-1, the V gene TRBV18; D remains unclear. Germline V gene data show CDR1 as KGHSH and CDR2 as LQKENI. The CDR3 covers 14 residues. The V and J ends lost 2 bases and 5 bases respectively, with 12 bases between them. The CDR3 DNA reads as TGTGCCAGCTCACCAGTGCCCGGGAAAACTGAAGCTTTCTTT. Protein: CASSPVPGKTEAFF.